Listed below are T cell receptor beta chains from one sample, sequenced in a study of human T cells and chemical hapten exposure. TCRdb ran MiXCR on the RACE reads and lists one entry per CDR3 protein. The data contain roughly 100,000 distinct CDR3 sequences, 8.5% to 9% of them singletons. Material for sequencing was whole blood. These receptors came from a female donor in good health. Some clones in this sample may be carry-over from other donors' samples. Both conserved end residues are part of each CDR3. A D gene is named only where the DNA matches it firmly. A row's size may be missing; if present it is once, few, many or a size class.

few	TRBJ2-7	13	TRBD2	TRBV6-1	TGTGCCAGCAGTGGGACTAGCGGTAACGAGCAGTACTTC	CASSGTSGNEQYF
.	TRBJ1-4	15	.	TRBV12-3/TRBV12-4	TGTGCCAGCAGTTTGTGGGGCTCTGGGAATGAAAAACTGTTTTTT	CASSLWGSGNEKLFF
many	TRBJ1-1	16	TRBD1	TRBV2	TGTGCCAGCAGTGAAAGCAGGGGGCGAGGGAACACTGAAGCTTTCTTT	CASSESRGRGNTEAFF
few	TRBJ2-7	14	.	TRBV7-2	TGTGCCAGCAGCTTACAGGGCGCGCTTTACGAGCAGTACTTC	CASSLQGALYEQYF
.	TRBJ2-3	17	TRBD2	TRBV4-2	TGTGCCAGCAGCCAAGATGGAGGAACTAGCGGCACAGATACGCAGTATTTT	CASSQDGGTSGTDTQYF
few	TRBJ2-6	14	.	TRBV29-1	TGCAGCGTTGAATCAGGGACAGGGGCCAACGTCCTGACTTTC	CSVESGTGANVLTF
few	TRBJ1-1	14	TRBD1	TRBV18	TGTGCCAGCTCAAGGGGGCGGATGGACACTGAAGCTTTCTTT	CASSRGRMDTEAFF
few	TRBJ2-3	16	TRBD2	TRBV12-5	TGTGCTAGTGGTTTGGCCTGGACTAGCGGAACAGATACGCAGTATTTT	CASGLAWTSGTDTQYF
many	TRBJ2-3	14	.	TRBV5-1	TGCGCCAGCAGTCGAGGGAGAACCACAGATACGCAGTATTTT	CASSRGRTTDTQYF
.	TRBJ2-1	17	TRBD2	TRBV13	TGTGCCAGCAGCTTGGCCCTGACTAGCGGGAGCTACAATGAGCAGTTCTTC	CASSLALTSGSYNEQFF
many	TRBJ1-1	12	.	TRBV4-1	TGCGCCAGCAGCCAAGATGGGGGAGGAGCTTTCTTT	CASSQDGGGAFF
many	TRBJ1-3	13	.	TRBV28	TGTGCCAGCAGTCCCCCTGCCTTAAACACCATATATTTT	CASSPPALNTIYF
.	TRBJ2-7	16	.	TRBV29-1	TGCAGCGACGGCCAACATGAAGGGAAGCGGGCCTACGAGCAGTACTTC	CSDGQHEGKRAYEQYF
.	TRBJ2-5	11	.	TRBV20-1	TGCAGTGCTAGACTCGGGGAGACCCAGTACTTC	CSARLGETQYF
.	TRBJ2-3	18	TRBD1	TRBV4-3	TGCGCCAGCAGCCCACACACCCTATTAGGGGGCCCCACAGATACGCAGTATTTT	CASSPHTLLGGPTDTQYF
many	TRBJ2-1	15	TRBD2	TRBV2	TGTGCCAGCAGTGAATTAGCGGGACGGTACAATGAGCAGTTCTTC	CASSELAGRYNEQFF
few	TRBJ2-3	18	TRBD2	TRBV3-1	TGTGCCAGCAGCCAAGACGCCGGTGTACTAGCGGTCACAGATACGCAGTATTTT	CASSQDAGVLAVTDTQYF
few	TRBJ2-2	14	.	TRBV6-4	TGTGCCAGCAGTTACGGAGCCAACACCGGGGAGCTGTTTTTT	CASSYGANTGELFF
many	TRBJ2-3	17	TRBD2	TRBV7-2	TGTGCCAGCAGCTTAGGAGCTAGCGGGTCTAACACAGATACGCAGTATTTT	CASSLGASGSNTDTQYF
.	TRBJ2-7	15	TRBD1	TRBV25-1	TGTGCCAGCAGTGAGACGGGACAGGGGGCTGACGAGCAGTACTTC	CASSETGQGADEQYF
many	TRBJ1-1	15	.	TRBV7-9	TGTGCCAGCAGCTTAAGGTTGGGGGGGGGCACTGAAGCTTTCTTT	CASSLRLGGGTEAFF
.	TRBJ2-1	14	.	TRBV28	TGTGCCAGCAGCTCTGGTGTGGCAGGCATGGGTCTGTTCTTC	CASSSGVAGMGLFF
few	TRBJ2-3	14	.	TRBV19	TGTGCCAGTAGTCGGTGGGAGACCACAGATACGCAGTATTTT	CASSRWETTDTQYF
.	TRBJ2-5	17	.	TRBV15	TGTGTCACCAGCCCCCAACCCCCGGGACAGCGGGAAGAGACCCAGTACTTC	CVTSPQPPGQREETQYF
.	TRBJ1-2	13	.	TRBV4-1	TGCGCCAGCAGCCAAGACAGAACCTATGGCTACACCTTC	CASSQDRTYGYTF
few	TRBJ2-7	16	.	TRBV20-1	TGCAGTGCTAGAGATATGGGGGGAGTGGACCTCTACGAGCAGTACTTC	CSARDMGGVDLYEQYF
.	TRBJ2-1	14	.	TRBV7-3	TGTGCCAGCAGCTTATTAGGAGGGAACAATGAGCAGTTCTTC	CASSLLGGNNEQFF
.	TRBJ2-3	17	.	TRBV7-3	TGTGCCAGCAGCTTACCGTCGGGGCAGGGGAAGTCAGATACGCAGTATTTT	CASSLPSGQGKSDTQYF
.	TRBJ2-7	11	.	TRBV5-5	TGTGCCAGCAACACAGGATACGAGCAGTACTTC	CASNTGYEQYF
few	TRBJ1-5	16	TRBD1	TRBV12-3/TRBV12-4	TGTGCCAGCAGCCCGCCAGGGACAGAGAGCAATCAGCCCCAGCATTTT	CASSPPGTESNQPQHF
.	TRBJ2-1	13	.	TRBV27	TGTGCCAGCAGTTTATCTGGTATCAATGAGCAGTTCTTC	CASSLSGINEQFF
many	TRBJ2-3	12	.	TRBV20-1	TGCAGTGCCCCCCATCTGAGCGTAAAACAGTATTTT	CSAPHLSVKQYF
many	TRBJ1-2	14	.	TRBV10-2	TGCGCCAGCAGTGAGAGGGGGACACTCGATGGCTACACCTTC	CASSERGTLDGYTF